This T cell receptor beta chain derives from a study of T cell responses to AZD1222 COVID-19 vaccine. Overall study findings and caveats: As reported, nearly half of all spike-specific TCRs target variant regions that are unmutated. Repertoire sampling was restricted to post-peak T cell response timepoints. The donors showed a predominance of white British ancestry and of females, with possible underestimation of clonal diversity.

With 8 bases removed from V and 5 bases from J, the gap between germline ends came to 20 bases. The CDR3 contains 15 residues. Germline assignment: CDR1 LNHDA and CDR2 SQIVND (reference sequence). Concerning this clone: Its antigen remains unknown.

Produced via immunoSEQ multiplex PCR; TCRdb's table is partial and in-frame only. The data hold around 120,000 clones, with roughly 87% observed a single time. The specimen was peripheral blood, collected on day 0 of AZD1222 vaccination. This TCR derives from an adult in good health. The chain has TRBV19 and TRBJ2-3; D may match TRBD1 or TRBD2 (7 bases each). CDR3 in amino acids: CASGRAGQTVDTQYF. The CDR3 coding sequence is TGTGCCAGTGGTCGAGCGGGACAGACCGTAGATACGCAGTATTTT.